Presented here are 32 T cell receptor beta chains from one specimen sequenced in a study of blood T cell repertoires in COVID-19. TCRdb keeps only in-frame clones here, not all; method: immunoSEQ multiplex PCR. The sample holds 150,000 to 200,000 clones, roughly 88% seen once. Sequences were obtained from peripheral blood. Receptors were obtained from a man aged 18 to 35 with acute or convalescent COVID-19.

V is TRBV7-6 and J is TRBJ2-4; a weak D match, TRBD1 (6 bases). This CDR3 spans 14 amino acids. The germline V gene encodes CDR1 SGHVS and CDR2 FNYEAQ. Trimming pared 1 base from V and 7 bases from J, leaving 11 bases between. CDR3 protein: CASSLGTGSNIQYF. The CDR3 region has the DNA TGTGCCAGCAGCTTAGGAACAGGGTCTAACATTCAGTACTTC.

The rearrangement joins TRBV5-1 to TRBJ2-3, with 8 bases identical to TRBD2. There are 12 residues in the CDR3. The V gene's germline CDR1 is SGHRS and CDR2 YFSETQ. The trim removed 2 bases at V and 15 bases at J, leaving 8 bases unmatched. The CDR3 loop reads CASSFERERVYF. DNA for the CDR3: TGCGCCAGCAGCTTCGAGCGGGAGAGGGTCTATTTT. Combining the CDR3 with reference TRBV5-1 and TRBJ2-3 gives the whole variable domain KAGVTQTPRYLIKTRGQQVTLSCSPISGHRSVSWYQQTPGQGLQFLFEYFSETQRNKGNFPGRFSGRQFSNSRSEMNVSTLELGDSALYLCASSFERERVYFGPGTRLTVL.

CDR3 residues: CASGLVLERGGSNEQFF. The CDR3 DNA sequence: TGTGCTAGTGGTTTGGTACTAGAGCGCGGGGGGTCCAATGAGCAGTTCTTC. The J gene is TRBJ2-1, the V gene TRBV12-5, with 8 nucleotides matching TRBD2. J gave up 6 bases and V 0 bases, and 10 bases lay outside the gene matches. The CDR3 contains 17 residues. CDR1 and CDR2 from the germline V gene are LGHNT and FRNRAP. Together with reference TRBV12-5 and TRBJ2-1, the CDR3 gives the full variable domain: DARVTQTPRHKVTEMGQEVTMRCQPILGHNTVFWYRQTMMQGLELLAYFRNRAPLDDSGMPKDRFSAEMPDATLATLKIQPSEPRDSAVYFCASGLVLERGGSNEQFFGPGTRLTVL.

The chain employs TRBV19 and TRBJ1-6; D not certain. Trimming took 3 bases from V and 0 from J, leaving 12 bases between them. Per the germline V gene, CDR1 is LNHDA and CDR2 is SQIVND (reference sequence). This CDR3 is 17 amino acids long. CDR3 in DNA: TGTGCCAGTAGTATTTTGGGAGGGCACTCCTATAATTCACCCCTCCACTTT. The encoded protein is CASSILGGHSYNSPLHF.

The gene calls are TRBV6-5 and TRBJ1-1; 8 nucleotides line up with TRBD1. Germline trimming cut 0 bases from V and 4 bases from J; bases unmatched to any gene: 4. This CDR3 is built from 15 residues. CDR1 and CDR2 (germline): MNHEY, SVGAGI. CDR3 sequence (DNA): TGTGCCAGCAGTTACTCGGACAGGGTGACCACTGAAGCTTTCTTT. It translates to CASSYSDRVTTEAFF.

The J gene is TRBJ1-2, the V gene TRBV11-3; D unclear. CDR1 and CDR2 (germline): SGHNT, YENEEA. The CDR3 covers 19 residues. Trimming took off 2 bases at V and 6 bases at J, with 28 bases between the two ends. The CDR3: CASSLCGRLGVSNENGYTF. The CDR3 region has the DNA TGTGCCAGCAGCTTATGTGGGAGGCTCGGGGTGAGTAATGAGAATGGCTACACCTTC.

This chain links TRBV27 with TRBJ2-7; the match to TRBD2 covers 9 bases. The CDR3 length is 15 residues. Germline CDR1 reads MNHEY; CDR2 reads SMNVEV (reference sequence). J was trimmed by 2 bases and V by 5 bases; bases with no gene match: 7. The CDR3 loop is CASSPLAGAPYEQYF. The DNA of the CDR3 is TGTGCCAGCAGTCCATTAGCGGGGGCCCCCTACGAGCAGTACTTC.

V usage is TRBV30 and J usage is TRBJ2-2; maybe TRBD1 (5 bases). Germline CDR1 is GTSNPN and CDR2 is SVGIG (reference sequence). The V end lost 0 bases, the J end lost 5 bases, and 7 bases lay between the germline ends. This CDR3 spans 13 amino acids. The CDR3 spells CAWSVQDTGELFF. For the CDR3, the DNA is TGTGCCTGGAGTGTACAGGATACCGGGGAGCTGTTTTTT.

The CDR3 nucleotides are TGTGCCAGCAGTTATGTCCAGAGCAATCAGCCCCAGCATTTT. It specifies CASSYVQSNQPQHF. V usage is TRBV6-5 and J usage is TRBJ1-5, with unresolved D. The CDR3 extends over 14 amino acids. Germline CDR1 reads MNHEY; CDR2 reads SVGAGI. V was clipped by 3 bases and J by 1 base, with 7 bases between them.

This clone was counted once. The junction and the germline gene differ at one end; a read error may be behind it. V and J are TRBV24-1 and TRBJ2-1; TRBD1 is a possible D gene (6 bases). The CDR3 contains 16 residues. Germline V gene sequence: CDR1 KGHDR, CDR2 SFDVKD. CDR3 nucleotide sequence: TGTGCCACCAGTGATTTGGCGACAGGCTCCTCCAATGAGCAGTTCTTC. It yields the protein CATSDLATGSSNEQFF.

The chain links TRBV13 to TRBJ1-3, with unresolved D. The CDR3 runs to 14 residues. V shed 3 bases and J shed 3 bases, with 9 bases lying between them. CDR1 PRHDT and CDR2 FYEKMQ come from the germline V gene (reference sequence). The CDR3 bases are TGTGCCAGCAGCTTTCCCGCGCTTGGAAACACCATATATTTT. The encoded protein is CASSFPALGNTIYF.

This clone was recorded only once. Other DNA sequences in this specimen translate into the identical CDR3. The V call is TRBV18, the J call TRBJ1-4; D perhaps matches TRBD1 (5 bases). CDR1 is KGHSH, CDR2 LQKENI, per germline. The length of the CDR3 is 15 residues. Trimming cost V 0 bases and J 7 bases, with 12 bases left between them. This chain's CDR3 is CASSPPEQGGEKLFF. In DNA, the CDR3 is TGTGCCAGCTCACCACCGGAGCAGGGTGGTGAAAAACTGTTTTTT.

The genes are TRBV11-2 and TRBJ2-2, with D possibly matching TRBD2 (5 bases). The CDR3 extends over 15 amino acids. V gave up 1 base and J gave up 1 base, with 7 bases separating them. CDR1 and CDR2 (germline): SGHAT, FQNNGV. The CDR3 DNA follows: TGTGCCAGCAGCTTAGTGAGCGGGAACACCGGGGAGCTGTTTTTT. Its translation: CASSLVSGNTGELFF. Using reference TRBV11-2 and TRBJ2-2 for the parts outside the CDR3, the full variable domain is EAGVAQSPRYKIIEKRQSVAFWCNPISGHATLYWYQQILGQGPKLLIQFQNNGVVDDSQLPKDRFSAERLKGVDSTLKIQPAKLEDSAVYLCASSLVSGNTGELFFGEGSRLTVL.

The rearrangement links TRBV6-1 to TRBJ2-3, with TRBD1 matching 8 bases. CDR3 length equals 16 residues. J gave up 4 bases and V 4 bases, and 10 bases lay outside the gene matches. From germline, CDR1 is MNHNS and CDR2 SASEGT. CDR3 bases: TGTGCCAGCAGTGCCGACAGGGGAGCACGCGCAGATACGCAGTATTTT. This encodes CASSADRGARADTQYF.

The V call is TRBV5-4, the J call TRBJ2-7; D is perhaps TRBD1 (6 bases). V shed 5 bases and J shed 6 bases, with 12 bases lying between them. Per germline, CDR1 SGHNT and CDR2 YYREEE (reference sequence). The CDR3 is made up of 12 amino acids. As DNA, the CDR3 is TGTGCCAGCAGGTTTACAGGGTCCGAGCAGTACTTC. Amino acids: CASRFTGSEQYF.

The rearrangement links TRBV2 to TRBJ2-7; D may be TRBD1 (6 bases). The germline V gene has CDR1 SNHLY and CDR2 FYNNEI. The CDR3 runs 12 residues. With 6 bases removed from V and 7 bases from J, the gap between germline ends came to 13 bases. In DNA form, the CDR3 reads TGTGCCAGCAGAACAGGGCAAGGGGAGCAGTACTTC. Translating gives CASRTGQGEQYF.

This clone is a singleton in its sample. In DNA form, the CDR3 reads TGTGCCAGCGGATCTTCCCCGGGACAGGGAGGGCTATGGGACACTGAAGCTTTCTTT. Translated, it gives CASGSSPGQGGLWDTEAFF. The chain carries TRBV19 and TRBJ1-1; 9 bases line up with TRBD1. Germline CDR1 is LNHDA and CDR2 is SQIVND (reference sequence). The CDR3 is made up of 19 amino acids. V shed 9 bases, J shed 3 bases, and the junction held 23 bases outside the gene matches.

This chain links TRBV19 with TRBJ1-5, with no clear D. This CDR3 comprises 17 residues. V gave up 6 bases and J gave up 3 bases, with 21 bases separating them. In germline, CDR1 is LNHDA, CDR2 SQIVND (reference sequence). The CDR3 DNA reads TGTGCCAGTAGACCAAATTACAGTACTGGCGACAATCAGCCCCAGCATTTT. Its protein product is CASRPNYSTGDNQPQHF.

This clone appeared once. J is TRBJ2-3 and V is TRBV20-1; TRBD1 aligns across 8 bases. V was clipped by 5 bases and J by 2 bases; unmatched bases: 9. Per the germline V gene, CDR1 is DFQATT and CDR2 is SNEGSKA (reference sequence). The length of the CDR3 is 15 residues. The CDR3 DNA is TGCAGTGCTGGTGACAGGGGCCGGACCACAGATACGCAGTATTTT. Translating it yields CSAGDRGRTTDTQYF.

V usage is TRBV5-8 and J usage is TRBJ1-5; D not certain. The CDR3 consists of 13 residues. The V end was cut by 2 bases, the J end by 4 bases, with 7 bases between. Per germline, CDR1 SGHTS and CDR2 YDEGEE. This CDR3 is CASSFQVNQPQHF. The CDR3 DNA reads TGTGCCAGCAGCTTCCAGGTTAATCAGCCCCAGCATTTT.

The chain joins TRBV29-1 to TRBJ1-3, with D possibly TRBD1 on 5 matching bases. The germline V gene has CDR1 SQVTM and CDR2 ANQGSEA. The ends were cut back, 3 bases at V and 2 bases at J, with 8 bases in the middle. The CDR3 is 13 residues long. The CDR3 region is CSVDSRAGNTIYF. CDR3 nucleotides: TGCAGCGTTGACAGCAGGGCTGGAAACACCATATATTTT.

This chain links TRBV10-2 with TRBJ1-5; TRBD1 aligns across 8 bases. V lost 0 bases, J lost 5 bases, and 3 bases stayed unmatched. Germline V gives CDR1 WSHSY, CDR2 SAAADI. The length of the CDR3 is 15 residues. CDR3 in amino acids: CASSESSGGDQPQHF. CDR3 sequence (DNA): TGCGCCAGCAGTGAGTCCTCAGGGGGCGATCAGCCCCAGCATTTT.

This clone occurred once. The rearrangement links TRBV12-3 or TRBV12-4 to TRBJ1-4, with D unresolved. CDR3 length: 12 amino acids. Trimming removed 4 bases at V and 4 bases at J, with 4 bases between. In DNA, the CDR3 is TGTGCCAGCAGTTGGAGTAATGAAAAACTGTTTTTT. The encoded protein is CASSWSNEKLFF.

The chain links TRBV14 to TRBJ1-3, with no clear D. Germline CDR1 reads SGHDN; CDR2 reads FVKESK. The CDR3 is made up of 14 amino acids. With 0 bases removed from V and 0 bases from J, the gap between germline ends came to 3 bases. The DNA for the CDR3 is TGTGCCAGCAGCCAAGACCTCTCTGGAAACACCATATATTTT. Amino acid sequence: CASSQDLSGNTIYF.

This chain connects TRBV4-2 to TRBJ1-2, with TRBD1 as a possible D gene (5 bases). The CDR3 extends over 13 amino acids. V lost 1 base and J 7 bases, leaving 10 bases between the germline ends. The germline V gene has CDR1 LGHNA and CDR2 YNFKEQ. CDR3: CASSQGGVGGYTF. The CDR3 DNA reads as TGTGCCAGCAGCCAAGGGGGGGTTGGTGGCTACACCTTC.

The V and J genes are TRBV19 and TRBJ2-7; D perhaps matches TRBD2 (5 bases). Per the germline V gene, CDR1 is LNHDA and CDR2 is SQIVND (reference sequence). The CDR3 length is 13 residues. Trimming cost V 5 bases and J 7 bases, with 15 bases left between them. The CDR3 DNA is TGTGCCAGTAGTGTACCGGGAAAGTGGGAGCAGTACTTC. Encoded protein: CASSVPGKWEQYF.

This clone was found once. The genes are TRBV18 and TRBJ1-2; TRBD1 matches 8 bases. The junction had 4 bases not matched to a gene; V was cut back by 6 bases and J by 1 base. The CDR3 covers 14 residues. Germline V gene sequence: CDR1 KGHSH, CDR2 LQKENI. The CDR3 region has the DNA TGTGCCAGCTCCCCAGGGGGCGATAACTATGGCTACACCTTC. Translating it yields CASSPGGDNYGYTF.

The chain links TRBV24-1 to TRBJ2-7; 10 nucleotides align to TRBD1. Germline V gene data show CDR1 as KGHDR and CDR2 as SFDVKD. CDR3 length: 15 amino acids. V trimming: 4 bases; J trimming: 3 bases; junction bases outside the gene matches: 5. The CDR3 region has the DNA TGTGCCACCAGTGACCCGGGACAGGGGATCTACGAGCAGTACTTC. It specifies CATSDPGQGIYEQYF.

V and J are TRBV6-6 and TRBJ1-5; 12 nucleotides match TRBD1. The V segment lost 5 bases and the J segment 0 bases; nucleotides outside the gene matches: 11. This CDR3 comprises 19 residues. CDR1 is MNHNY, CDR2 SVGAGI, per germline (reference sequence). The CDR3 spells CASSPPGTGGGDSNQPQHF. The CDR3 bases are TGTGCCAGCAGTCCCCCTGGGACAGGGGGCGGAGATAGCAATCAGCCCCAGCATTTT.

The rearrangement links TRBV30 to TRBJ2-1; 8 bases map to TRBD2. The V gene's germline CDR1 is GTSNPN and CDR2 SVGIG (reference sequence). CDR3 length equals 13 residues. V shed 4 bases, J shed 10 bases, and the junction held 9 bases outside the gene matches. The CDR3 reads CAWNERERGEQFF. In nucleotides, the CDR3 is TGTGCCTGGAACGAGCGGGAGAGAGGAGAGCAGTTCTTC.

The chain carries TRBV30 and TRBJ1-2; D is perhaps TRBD1 (5 bases). Germline assignment: CDR1 GTSNPN and CDR2 SVGIG (reference sequence). V shed 4 bases and J shed 7 bases, with 16 bases lying between them. The CDR3 has 13 amino acids. The CDR3 loop is CAWTGDFGVGYTF. The CDR3, as DNA: TGTGCCTGGACGGGGGACTTTGGAGTTGGCTACACCTTC.

This rearrangement joins TRBV19 to TRBJ1-2; D might be TRBD1 (6 bases). The CDR3 consists of 15 residues. The germline V gene has CDR1 LNHDA and CDR2 SQIVND (reference sequence). V lost 3 bases to trimming and J lost 0 bases, with 11 bases between them. The CDR3 DNA follows: TGTGCCAGTAGTATGGGGGCGGGGGCTAACTATGGCTACACCTTC. Protein sequence: CASSMGAGANYGYTF.